This T cell receptor (beta chain) was captured by sequencing in a study of cytotoxic CD8 clonotypes in ibrutinib-treated CLL. Study at large: Responses: about 25 partial, 2 complete; after median around 64 months, around 14 stayed remitted, roughly 12 progressed.

A word on this clone: The antigen is not known.

Overall study findings and caveats: Patients had baseline clonality above age-matched healthy donors, and this clonality moved with circulating CD8+ T-cell counts.

V dropped 3 bases and J dropped 7; count of bases not matched to a gene: 2. The germline gives CDR1 SGHAT, CDR2 FQNNGV. CDR3 length: 14 amino acids. Sequencing used immunoSEQ multiplex PCR; TCRdb keeps in-frame clones, though not all of them. Found here are 50,000 to 70,000 clones, roughly 49% of them singletons; the top ten hold more than 20%. The clonotype originates from a human donor with chronic lymphocytic leukemia. The genes are TRBV11-2 and TRBJ1-4, with 10 bases that match TRBD1. Sequences were derived from PBMCs, sampled at disease progression, from a patient treated with ibrutinib. DNA of the CDR3: TGTGCCAGCAGCTTCGACAGGGGGCTTGAAAAACTGTTTTTT. This encodes CASSFDRGLEKLFF.